This T cell receptor beta chain was observed in a study of T cell responses to AZD1222 COVID-19 vaccine. General study findings and limits: Spike was spanned by vaccine-associated CD4 TCRs, with dominance at 160-218 and 743-854. Donors were largely white British and mainly female; clonal diversity was possibly underestimated. At baseline, just six or seven AZD1222 recipients tested seropositive.

V was clipped by 2 bases and J by 6 bases, with 11 bases between them. This CDR3 is 13 amino acids long. In germline, CDR1 is SGHTA, CDR2 FQGTGA. Produced via immunoSEQ multiplex PCR; TCRdb's table is partial and in-frame only. The sample yields roughly 140,000 clones, 90% to 95% seen once. Comment on this clone: The antigen remains undetermined.

The rearrangement links TRBV7-3 to TRBJ2-7, with D unclear. The sequencing used peripheral blood, collected after recovery from COVID-19. This sequence was found in an adult who had recovered from COVID-19. CDR3 sequence (DNA): TGTGCCAGCAGCTTACTCCCGTCGGGCGAGCAGTACTTC. It specifies CASSLLPSGEQYF. The variable domain in full, completed from reference TRBV7-3 and TRBJ2-7, reads GAGVSQTPSNKVTEKGKYVELRCDPISGHTALYWYRQSLGQGPEFLIYFQGTGAADDSGLPNDRFFAVRPEGSVSTLKIQRTERGDSAVYLCASSLLPSGEQYFGPGTRLTVT.